Included here is one TCR beta chain sequence, with context. The CDR3 sequence is 12 residues long. CDR1 is SGHRS, CDR2 YFSETQ, per germline. The ends lost 7 bases at V and 6 bases at J; junction bases unmatched: 5. Repertoires were generated with immunoSEQ multiplex PCR, while TCRdb's copy carries only in-frame clones and drops some. The repertoire includes 150,000 to 190,000 clones, 76% of them detected once, and approximately 3.7% sits in the top ten. These data come from a study of blood T cell repertoires in COVID-19. Study-wide background: The United States, Italy and Spain provided the acute and convalescent COVID-19 samples.

Sequenced sample: peripheral blood. The sequence was collected from a woman aged 80 or older with acute or convalescent COVID-19. The rearrangement uses TRBV5-1 and TRBJ2-3; 7 bases are a match to TRBD1. DNA of the CDR3: TGCGCCAGCCGGCAGGGGGTGGATACGCAGTATTTT. Translating it yields CASRQGVDTQYF. Together with reference TRBV5-1 and TRBJ2-3, the CDR3 gives the full variable domain: KAGVTQTPRYLIKTRGQQVTLSCSPISGHRSVSWYQQTPGQGLQFLFEYFSETQRNKGNFPGRFSGRQFSNSRSEMNVSTLELGDSALYLCASRQGVDTQYFGPGTRLTVL.